This T cell receptor (beta chain) is from a study of molecular identifiers for immune sequencing clone quantification. TCRdb re-analysed the PCR reads in MiXCR, keeping a single row per CDR3 protein. The table lists around 54,000 distinct CDR3 sequences, 20% to 25% of them singletons. This clonotype came up many times. V lost 0 bases and J lost 3, with 14 bases in between. Germline CDR1 reads DFQATT; CDR2 reads SNEGSKA (reference sequence). This CDR3 is 15 amino acids long. This sequence was found in a human donor in good health. Some libraries in this study had Jurkat cell RNA spiked in. V gene TRBV20-1 combines with J gene TRBJ1-1; TRBD1 might be the D (6 bases). The sample taken for sequencing was naive CD8+ T cells from blood, with Jurkat cell RNA spiked in. Subset noted: FACS-sorted CD8+CD4-CCR7+CD45RA+ naive T cells. The DNA for the CDR3 is TGCAGTGCTAGAGATTTGGGGGCCATTTACACTGAAGCTTTCTTT. It encodes CSARDLGAIYTEAFF.